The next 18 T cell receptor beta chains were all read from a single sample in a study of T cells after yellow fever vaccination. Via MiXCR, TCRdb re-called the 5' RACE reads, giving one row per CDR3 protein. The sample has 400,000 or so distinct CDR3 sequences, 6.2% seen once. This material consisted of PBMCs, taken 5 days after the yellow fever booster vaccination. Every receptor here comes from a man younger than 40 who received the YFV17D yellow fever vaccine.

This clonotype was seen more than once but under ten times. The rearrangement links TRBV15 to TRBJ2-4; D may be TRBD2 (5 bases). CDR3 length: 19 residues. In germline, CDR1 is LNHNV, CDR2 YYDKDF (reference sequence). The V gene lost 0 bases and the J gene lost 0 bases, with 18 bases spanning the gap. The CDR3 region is CATSRERGMEVGAKNIQYF. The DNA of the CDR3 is TGTGCCACCAGCAGAGAGAGAGGGATGGAGGTGGGAGCCAAAAACATTCAGTACTTC.

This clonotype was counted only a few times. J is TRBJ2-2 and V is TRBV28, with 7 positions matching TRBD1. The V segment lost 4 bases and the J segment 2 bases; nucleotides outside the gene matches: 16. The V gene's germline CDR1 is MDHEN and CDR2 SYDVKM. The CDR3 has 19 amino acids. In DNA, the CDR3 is TGTGCCAGCAGTTCCCCCACCTTCATCCGGGACAGAAACACCGGGGAGCTGTTTTTT. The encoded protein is CASSSPTFIRDRNTGELFF.

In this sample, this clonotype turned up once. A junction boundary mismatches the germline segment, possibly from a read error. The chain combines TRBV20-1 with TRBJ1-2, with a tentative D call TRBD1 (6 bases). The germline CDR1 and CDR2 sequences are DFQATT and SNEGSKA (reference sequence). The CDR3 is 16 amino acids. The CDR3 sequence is CCAREEDTGLGYGYTF. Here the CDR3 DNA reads TGCTGTGCTAGAGAGGAGGATACAGGGTTGGGCTATGGCTACACCTTC.

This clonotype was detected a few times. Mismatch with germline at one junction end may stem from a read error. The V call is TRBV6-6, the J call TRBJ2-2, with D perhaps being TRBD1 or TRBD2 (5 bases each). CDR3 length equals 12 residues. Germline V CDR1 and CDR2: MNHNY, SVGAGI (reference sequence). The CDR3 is CASSQGSGGLFF. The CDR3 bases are TGTGCCAGCAGCCAGGGATCTGGGGGGCTGTTTTTT.

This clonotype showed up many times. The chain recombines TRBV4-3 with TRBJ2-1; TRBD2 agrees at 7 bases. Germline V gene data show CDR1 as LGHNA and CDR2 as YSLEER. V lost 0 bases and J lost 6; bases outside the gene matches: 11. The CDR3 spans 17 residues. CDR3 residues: CASSQDRGDDKVNEQFF. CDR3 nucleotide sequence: TGCGCCAGCAGCCAAGATCGGGGGGACGATAAGGTCAATGAGCAGTTCTTC.

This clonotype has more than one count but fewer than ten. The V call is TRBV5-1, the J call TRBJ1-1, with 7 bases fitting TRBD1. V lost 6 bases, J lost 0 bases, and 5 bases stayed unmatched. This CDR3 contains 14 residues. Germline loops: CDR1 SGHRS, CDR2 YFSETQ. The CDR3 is CASNRGNMNTEAFF. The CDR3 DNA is TGCGCCAGCAACAGGGGCAACATGAACACTGAAGCTTTCTTT.

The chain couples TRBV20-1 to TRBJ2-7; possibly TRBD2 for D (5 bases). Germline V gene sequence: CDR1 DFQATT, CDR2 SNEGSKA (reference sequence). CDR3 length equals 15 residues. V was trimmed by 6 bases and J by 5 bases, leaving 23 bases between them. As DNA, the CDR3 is TGCAGTGCCTCCGCCAGCGGTACAACCCGCGACGAGCAGTACTTC. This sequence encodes CSASASGTTRDEQYF.

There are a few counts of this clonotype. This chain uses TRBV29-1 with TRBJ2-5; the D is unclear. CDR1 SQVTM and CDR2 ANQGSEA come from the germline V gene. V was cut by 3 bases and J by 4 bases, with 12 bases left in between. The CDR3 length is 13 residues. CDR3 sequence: CSVESVPGETQYF. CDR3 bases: TGCAGCGTTGAGAGCGTGCCGGGAGAGACCCAGTACTTC.

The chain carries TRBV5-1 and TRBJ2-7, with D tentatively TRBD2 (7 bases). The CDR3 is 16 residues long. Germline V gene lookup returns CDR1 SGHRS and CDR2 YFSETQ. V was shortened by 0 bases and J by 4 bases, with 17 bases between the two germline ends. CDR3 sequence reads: CASSLDDRRGGYEQYF. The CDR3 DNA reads TGCGCCAGCAGCTTGGATGACAGGAGGGGGGGTTACGAGCAGTACTTC.

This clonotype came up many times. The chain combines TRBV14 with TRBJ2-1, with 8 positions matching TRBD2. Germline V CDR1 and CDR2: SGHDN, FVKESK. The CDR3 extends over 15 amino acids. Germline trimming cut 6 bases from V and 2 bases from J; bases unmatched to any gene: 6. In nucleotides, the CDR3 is TGTGCCAGCAGACCGGGACTAGGGGCCTACAATGAGCAGTTCTTC. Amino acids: CASRPGLGAYNEQFF.

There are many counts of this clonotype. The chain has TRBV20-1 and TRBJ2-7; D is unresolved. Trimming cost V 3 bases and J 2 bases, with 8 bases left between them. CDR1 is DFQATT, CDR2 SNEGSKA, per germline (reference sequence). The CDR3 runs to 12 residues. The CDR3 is CSARGRAYEQYF. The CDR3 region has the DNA TGCAGTGCTAGGGGCAGAGCCTACGAGCAGTACTTC.

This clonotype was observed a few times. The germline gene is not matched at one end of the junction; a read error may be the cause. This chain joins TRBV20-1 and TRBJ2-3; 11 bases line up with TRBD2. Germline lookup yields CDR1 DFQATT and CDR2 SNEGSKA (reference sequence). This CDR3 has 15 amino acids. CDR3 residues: CCAERASGRSDTQYF. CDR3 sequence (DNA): TGCTGTGCTGAACGGGCTAGCGGGAGGTCAGATACGCAGTATTTT.

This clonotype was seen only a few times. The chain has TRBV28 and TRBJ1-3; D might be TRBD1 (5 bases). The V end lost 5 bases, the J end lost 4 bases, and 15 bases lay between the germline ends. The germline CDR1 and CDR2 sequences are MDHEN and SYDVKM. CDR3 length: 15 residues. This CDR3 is CASSRTPGTGNTIYF. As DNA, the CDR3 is TGTGCCAGCAGTAGGACCCCCGGGACGGGAAACACCATATATTTT.

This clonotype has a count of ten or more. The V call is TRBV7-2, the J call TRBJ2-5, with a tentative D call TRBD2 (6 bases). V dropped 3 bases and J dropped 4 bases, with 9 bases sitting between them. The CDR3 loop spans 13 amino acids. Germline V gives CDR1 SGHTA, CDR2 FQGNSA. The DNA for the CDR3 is TGTGCCAGCAGCTTTGGGGGAGGAGAGACCCAGTACTTC. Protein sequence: CASSFGGGETQYF.

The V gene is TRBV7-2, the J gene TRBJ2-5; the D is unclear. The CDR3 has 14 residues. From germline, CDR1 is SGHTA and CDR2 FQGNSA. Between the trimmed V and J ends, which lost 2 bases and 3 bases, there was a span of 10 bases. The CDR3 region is CASSLNGQKETQYF. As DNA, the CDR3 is TGTGCCAGCAGCTTAAACGGGCAGAAAGAGACCCAGTACTTC.

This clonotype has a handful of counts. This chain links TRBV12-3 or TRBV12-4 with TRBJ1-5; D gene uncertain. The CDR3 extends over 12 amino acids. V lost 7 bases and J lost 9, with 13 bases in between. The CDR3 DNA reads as TGTGCCAGCACCTCTAAGCTTTCGCCCCAGCATTTT. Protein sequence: CASTSKLSPQHF.

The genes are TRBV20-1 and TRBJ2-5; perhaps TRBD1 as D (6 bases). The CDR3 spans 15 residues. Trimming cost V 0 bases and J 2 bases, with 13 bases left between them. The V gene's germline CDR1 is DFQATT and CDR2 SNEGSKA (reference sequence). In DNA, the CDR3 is TGCAGTGCTAGAGATATAGGACAGATACAAGAGACCCAGTACTTC. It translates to CSARDIGQIQETQYF.

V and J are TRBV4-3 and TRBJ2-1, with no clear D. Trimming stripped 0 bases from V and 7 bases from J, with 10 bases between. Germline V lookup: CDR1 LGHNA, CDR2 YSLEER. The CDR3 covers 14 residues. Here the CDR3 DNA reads TGCGCCAGCAGCCAAGAGGTAGCTAGGAATGAGCAGTTCTTC. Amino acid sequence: CASSQEVARNEQFF.